One sample yielded the 6 T cell receptor beta chains listed below, sequenced in a study of blood T cell repertoires in COVID-19. The assay was immunoSEQ multiplex PCR, and TCRdb's table has in-frame clones only and misses some. This sample has 75,000 or so clones; roughly 90% occur once, and the top ten carry roughly 6.6%. The sample was peripheral blood. These receptor sequences come from a man in his 70s with acute or convalescent COVID-19.

V is TRBV19 and J is TRBJ1-5; D not certain. The CDR3 is 16 residues long. V was cut by 3 bases and J by 2 bases, with 14 bases left in between. The germline V gene encodes CDR1 LNHDA and CDR2 SQIVND (reference sequence). As DNA, the CDR3 is TGTGCCAGTAGTATCTCGGGAATTCCCGGCAATCAGCCCCAGCATTTT. It translates to CASSISGIPGNQPQHF.

This clone has just one count. The V gene is TRBV15, the J gene TRBJ1-4, with D hard to call. Trimming took 0 bases from V and 5 from J, leaving 10 bases between them. The germline CDR1 and CDR2 sequences are LNHNV and YYDKDF (reference sequence). This CDR3 has 15 amino acids. Written as DNA, the CDR3 is TGTGCCACCAGCAGAGATTTACAGCTAAATGAAAAACTGTTTTTT. This sequence encodes CATSRDLQLNEKLFF.

This rearrangement joins TRBV13 to TRBJ2-1; 8 bases agree with TRBD2. This CDR3 contains 17 residues. Trimming cost V 3 bases and J 4 bases; bases outside gene matches: 11. CDR1 is PRHDT and CDR2 is FYEKMQ in the germline V gene (reference sequence). CDR3 in amino acids: CASSLTLLRGAYNEQFF. The CDR3 DNA follows: TGTGCCAGCAGCTTGACCCTCTTGCGGGGGGCATACAATGAGCAGTTCTTC. Full variable domain (remainder filled in from reference TRBV13 and TRBJ2-1): AAGVIQSPRHLIKEKRETATLKCYPIPRHDTVYWYQQGPGQDPQFLISFYEKMQSDKGSIPDRFSAQQFSDYHSELNMSSLELGDSALYFCASSLTLLRGAYNEQFFGPGTRLTVL.

The chain combines TRBV4-3 with TRBJ2-2; D unclear. CDR1 and CDR2 (germline): LGHNA, YSLEER. V was clipped by 0 bases and J by 6 bases, with 5 bases between them. The CDR3 has 13 amino acids. CDR3 DNA: TGCGCCAGCAGCCAAGACCGGGCCGGGGAGCTGTTTTTT. Translating it yields CASSQDRAGELFF.

The DNA for the CDR3 is TGCGCCAGCAGCCAAGTGTCCGTCCGAGGGTCACCCCTCCACTTT. Translating it yields CASSQVSVRGSPLHF. The J gene is TRBJ1-6, the V gene TRBV4-3; D is unclear. The CDR3 spans 15 residues. From germline, CDR1 is LGHNA and CDR2 YSLEER. V lost 1 base, J lost 10 bases, and 14 bases lay in between.

V and J are TRBV9 and TRBJ2-7; TRBD2 is a possible D gene (6 bases). The CDR3 covers 14 residues. Trimming left V 3 bases short and J 2 bases short, with 12 bases between. Per germline, CDR1 SGDLS and CDR2 YYNGEE. This CDR3 is CASSGLVKPYEQYF. CDR3 bases: TGTGCCAGCAGCGGACTAGTCAAACCCTACGAGCAGTACTTC.